This TCR beta chain was captured in a study of shared clonotypes between healthy human individuals. The assay was immunoSEQ multiplex PCR, and TCRdb's table has in-frame clones only and misses some. The sample yields approximately 340,000 clones, around 72% seen once. The germline gives CDR1 KGHSH, CDR2 LQKENI. The V and J ends lost 5 bases and 6 bases, in that order; junction bases with no gene match: 8. This CDR3 comprises 15 residues. Each donor was a Caucasian adult residing in Nashville, Tennessee. The TCR comes from a man aged 25 to 40 in good health. Sequencing was performed on memory CD4+ T cells sorted from blood. As for subset: CD45RA-negative fraction. The gene calls are TRBV18 and TRBJ2-1, with TRBD2 matching over 9 bases. The CDR3 loop is CASSAISGRRNEQFF. The CDR3, as DNA: TGTGCCAGCTCAGCCATTAGCGGGAGACGCAATGAGCAGTTCTTC.